This paragraph reports one T cell receptor (beta chain). As yet, its antigen is unknown. This record belongs to a study of monozygotic twins with inflammatory bowel disease. Study observations and caveats: Twins with IBD had fewer clonotypes in common with others than healthy twins, particularly during disease activity. Researchers were unable to tell different T cell subtypes apart.

Researchers used template switching to add UMIs featuring a 6-nucleotide sample barcode. PCR of TCRalpha and TCRbeta cDNA was nested, with two rounds of about 15 and 9 cycles. From the 5' RACE reads, TCRdb lists one entry per CDR3 protein and no DNA. The repertoire shows about 300,000 distinct CDR3 sequences; the top ten hold approximately 5.4%. The germline V gene has CDR1 SQVTM and CDR2 ANQGSEA. CDR3 length equals 13 residues. Sequences were obtained from blood. V and J are TRBV29-1 and TRBJ2-1; lacking DNA, the TRBD1 call made by TCRdb goes unchecked. This receptor was identified in a human donor with ulcerative colitis or Crohn's disease, or a healthy co-twin of an affected twin (not recorded which). The CDR3 spells CSVAGAAYNEQFF.